This TCR beta chain came from a study of blood T cell repertoires in COVID-19. Assay: immunoSEQ multiplex PCR; the TCRdb copy retains only in-frame clones and omits some. This sample carries 310,000 or so clones, 88% of them seen once, and the ten largest clones take approximately 10%. A note on this clone: An end of the junction does not agree with germline; a read error may underlie this.

Germline V gives CDR1 SEHNR, CDR2 FQNEAQ (reference sequence). The CDR3 totals 16 residues. This rearrangement joins TRBV7-9 to TRBJ2-5; 9 positions agree with TRBD2. The TCR sequence derives from a woman aged 25-40 years with COVID-19, enrolled during active disease. Sequencing was carried out using peripheral blood. Here the CDR3 DNA reads TGTGCCAGCATCTTAGGGGCTAGCGGGGTCCAAGAGACCCAGTACTTC. It encodes CASILGASGVQETQYF. Complete variable domain (other parts from reference TRBV7-9 and TRBJ2-5): DTGVSQNPRHKITKRGQNVTFRCDPISEHNRLYWYRQTLGQGPEFLTYFQNEAQLEKSRLLSDRFSAERPKGSFSTLEIQRTEQGDSAMYLCASILGASGVQETQYFGPGTRLLVL.